This T cell receptor beta chain came from a study of blood T cell repertoires in COVID-19 (dated by TCRdb to about 2020). Context from the whole study: Samples covering the acute and convalescent phases of COVID-19 were provided by collaborators in the United States, Italy and Spain. The material from the prospective study consisted of cDNA or gDNA derived from T cells, B-cell-depleted T cells, or PBMCs. Subjects who had been exposed to COVID-19, were actively infected with it, or had recovered from it provided the deeply sampled blood TCRbeta repertoires that made up the dataset. The repertoires were released in a freely available public database meant as a resource for research on the immune response to SARS-CoV-2. Samples were obtained from the ongoing ImmuneRACE study (first 160 participants) and from 950 to 1,500 subjects provided by 6 global collaborators. Sample metadata almost always included a de-identified subject ID, COVID-19 status, age in years and sex. HLA class I and class II types, where available, came from metadata supplied by the sample provider rather than from assay-based typing.

With respect to this clone: What antigen it recognizes has not been identified. No much larger clone is present one base from it, and per-base qualities are unavailable.

The immunoSEQ Assay, a bias-controlled multiplex PCR, was used to amplify TCRbeta CDR3 regions from genomic DNA. The paper's data handling went like this. Within the assay, amplification of reference gene primers was used to estimate how many nucleated cells each sample contained. Sequence reads were collapsed and filtered to measure the absolute abundance of every unique TCRbeta CDR3 rearrangement. For each sample, productive Simpson clonality was calculated as the square root of Simpson's diversity index over productive rearrangements. The source is immuneACCESS, and TCRdb retained only in-frame sequences with V and J called. Part of the clones is not carried over; for the studies checked, unresolved V genes explain less than half of this, and the remainder is unexplained. D and trimming come from the DNA, and the V and J calls and clone size come from that table. This sample is represented by some 250,000 clones; roughly 90% of them were singletons. In total, the top ten clones hold about 0.74% of the sample.

The CDR3, cysteine through phenylalanine, is 14 amino acids long. Just the 42-base CDR3 DNA is kept, in frame starting at base 1. V is pared back by 3 bases and J by 1 base, with 7 bases lying between the germline termini. From the germline V gene, CDR1 is MNHEY and CDR2 is SVGEGT. Each collaborating institution followed its own protocols to collect whole blood in K2EDTA tubes. For TCRbeta analysis, collaborator samples were shipped as frozen whole blood, as isolated PBMCs, or as DNA extracted from either sample type. Findings and caveats that apply to the study as a whole: Clinical and demographic metadata were provided uncurated, with the amount varying by source and participant.

Recombination joined TRBV6-2 or TRBV6-3 with TRBJ1-3; confidence is insufficient to name the D gene. This clonotype was sampled from a young woman with acute or convalescent COVID-19. Sequences were obtained from peripheral blood. The bases read TGTGCCAGCAGTTATTCGGGATCTGGAAACACCATATATTTT. This sequence encodes CASSYSGSGNTIYF.